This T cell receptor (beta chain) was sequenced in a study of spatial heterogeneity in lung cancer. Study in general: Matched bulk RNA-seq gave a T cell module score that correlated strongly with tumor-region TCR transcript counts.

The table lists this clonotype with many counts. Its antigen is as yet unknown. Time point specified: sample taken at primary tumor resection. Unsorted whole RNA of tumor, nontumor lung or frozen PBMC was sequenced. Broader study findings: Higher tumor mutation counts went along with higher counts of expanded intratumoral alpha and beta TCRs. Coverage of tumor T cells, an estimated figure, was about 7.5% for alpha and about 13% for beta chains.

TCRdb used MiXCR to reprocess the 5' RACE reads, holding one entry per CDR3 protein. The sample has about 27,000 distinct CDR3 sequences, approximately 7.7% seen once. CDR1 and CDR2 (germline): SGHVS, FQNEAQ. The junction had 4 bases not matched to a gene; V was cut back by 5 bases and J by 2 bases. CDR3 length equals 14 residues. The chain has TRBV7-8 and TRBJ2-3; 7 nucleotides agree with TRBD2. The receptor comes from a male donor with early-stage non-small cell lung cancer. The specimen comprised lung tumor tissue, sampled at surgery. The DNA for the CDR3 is TGTGCCAGCAGCGTCGGGACTACCACAGATACGCAGTATTTT. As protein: CASSVGTTTDTQYF.